Shown below are 13 T cell receptor beta chains from a single sample sequenced in a study of response to subunit inactivated influenza vaccine. TCRdb recomputed calls from the RT-PCR reads with MiXCR, one row per CDR3 protein. The sample includes about 570,000 distinct CDR3 sequences, 10% to 12% of them seen just once. These data also featured in a second study, about T cells expressing NK-cell markers. This second study notes: 5'RACE template switching with UMIs generated TCR beta cDNA.

The sample consisted of PBMCs from blood, taken on the day of vaccination. The receptor source for this set is a man aged 50 or older who received an inactivated influenza vaccine.

CDR3 protein: CASSLSGAWTSGANVLTF. For the CDR3, the DNA is TGTGCCAGCAGCTTATCAGGGGCCTGGACCTCTGGGGCCAACGTCCTGACTTTC. The rearrangement uses TRBV7-8 and TRBJ2-6, with D possibly TRBD1 on 6 matching bases. Per germline, CDR1 SGHVS and CDR2 FQNEAQ. Trimming removed 2 bases from V and 0 bases from J, with 14 bases in between. This CDR3 is 18 amino acids long.

The chain combines TRBV29-1 with TRBJ2-3; maybe TRBD2 (6 bases). V dropped 5 bases and J dropped 2 bases, with 14 bases sitting between them. Germline assignment: CDR1 SQVTM and CDR2 ANQGSEA. This CDR3 is built from 14 residues. CDR3 sequence: CSVREESYTDTQYF. Written as DNA, the CDR3 is TGCAGCGTTAGGGAGGAGTCGTACACAGATACGCAGTATTTT.

This clonotype was counted a few times. The V gene is TRBV7-9, the J gene TRBJ1-6; a possible D gene is TRBD1 (6 bases). This CDR3 contains 15 residues. Germline V gives CDR1 SEHNR, CDR2 FQNEAQ (reference sequence). Trimming took 1 base from V and 8 from J, leaving 12 bases between them. The CDR3: CASSLGGQLHSPLHF. CDR3 coding DNA: TGTGCCAGCAGCTTAGGCGGACAGTTACATTCACCCCTCCACTTT.

This clonotype was counted at least ten times. This chain's CDR3 is CASRTVQETQYF. In nucleotides, the CDR3 is TGTGCCAGCAGAACCGTCCAAGAGACCCAGTACTTC. This chain uses TRBV6-2 or TRBV6-3 with TRBJ2-5; no definite D call. CDR3 length: 12 residues. V was pared by 6 bases and J by 1 base, with 6 bases between. Germline V gene sequence: CDR1 MNHEY, CDR2 SVGEGT.

This chain joins TRBV24-1 and TRBJ2-2; a possible D gene is TRBD1 (6 bases). Between the trimmed V and J ends, which lost 4 bases and 6 bases, there was a span of 20 bases. Germline values: CDR1 KGHDR, CDR2 SFDVKD. This CDR3 is built from 17 residues. Written as DNA, the CDR3 is TGTGCCACCAGTGAAGGACAGTCCAATCGGGGCGCCGGGGAGCTGTTTTTT. It is translated as CATSEGQSNRGAGELFF.

This clonotype was counted only a few times. This chain links TRBV27 with TRBJ2-1; TRBD2 matches 9 bases. Looked up from germline, CDR1 is MNHEY and CDR2 is SMNVEV (reference sequence). There are 14 residues in the CDR3. V shed 2 bases and J 8 bases; nucleotides not matched to a gene: 4. CDR3 DNA: TGTGCCAGCAGTTTAATGGGACTAGCCGATGAGCAGTTCTTC. Amino acids: CASSLMGLADEQFF.

This clonotype has just a few counts. This chain links TRBV20-1 with TRBJ2-7; D is uncertain. This CDR3 has 14 residues. The V gene's germline CDR1 is DFQATT and CDR2 SNEGSKA (reference sequence). Trimming pared 5 bases from V and 3 bases from J, leaving 17 bases between. The CDR3 is CSARRASFLYEQYF. The CDR3 DNA sequence: TGCAGTGCTCGTAGGGCCTCCTTTCTCTACGAGCAGTACTTC.

The sample holds many counts of this clonotype. The rearrangement links TRBV7-9 to TRBJ1-1, with D hard to call. The CDR3 length is 15 residues. Germline V gene lookup returns CDR1 SEHNR and CDR2 FQNEAQ (reference sequence). Trimming stripped 5 bases from V and 0 bases from J, with 13 bases between. This CDR3 is CASSPRAALNTEAFF. The CDR3 coding sequence is TGTGCCAGCAGCCCGAGGGCGGCTTTGAACACTGAAGCTTTCTTT.

The chain employs TRBV12-3 or TRBV12-4 and TRBJ1-2; a possible D gene is TRBD1 (5 bases). Trimming stripped 5 bases from V and 5 bases from J, with 12 bases between. The CDR3 length is 13 residues. CDR3 DNA sequence: TGTGCCAGCAGTCGGGGGTCGGGATATGGCTACACCTTC. Translating gives CASSRGSGYGYTF.

This clonotype has a count of ten or more. This CDR3 reads CASSLETADTQYF. The DNA for the CDR3 is TGTGCCAGCAGCTTAGAAACGGCAGATACGCAGTATTTT. The chain uses TRBV7-6 and TRBJ2-3; D gene unclear. Trimming took off 1 base at V and 4 bases at J, with 6 bases between the two ends. CDR1 SGHVS and CDR2 FNYEAQ come from the germline V gene. The CDR3 is 13 amino acids.

This clonotype was recorded many times. V and J are TRBV7-2 and TRBJ2-7; D may be TRBD2 (7 bases). The CDR3 totals 13 residues. The germline V and J ends were trimmed by 4 bases and 4 bases, with 11 bases remaining between them. Germline V gives CDR1 SGHTA, CDR2 FQGNSA. CDR3 nucleotides: TGTGCCAGCAGCTCCCGGGGGGCGTACGAGCAGTACTTC. Translating it yields CASSSRGAYEQYF.

The chain combines TRBV4-2 with TRBJ2-3; a weak D match, TRBD2 (5 bases). Germline CDR1 and CDR2: LGHNA and YNFKEQ. The CDR3 extends over 15 amino acids. Trimming left V 1 base short and J 2 bases short, with 10 bases between. This CDR3 is CASSQAPAVTDTQYF. The CDR3 DNA sequence: TGTGCCAGCAGCCAAGCCCCAGCGGTCACAGATACGCAGTATTTT.

This sequence joins TRBV6-6 and TRBJ2-2; tentatively, D is TRBD1 (6 bases). The germline V gene has CDR1 MNHNY and CDR2 SVGAGI (reference sequence). The CDR3 contains 13 residues. Trimming removed 3 bases at V and 7 bases at J, with 9 bases between. DNA for the CDR3: TGTGCCAGCAGTTATACAGGGTACGGGGAGCTGTTTTTT. It translates to CASSYTGYGELFF.